The present TCR beta chain was sequenced within a study of radiation and T cells in renal cell carcinoma (dated by TCRdb to 2018 to 2021). Regarding the research as a whole: Samples came from a clinical trial, in which primary renal cell carcinomas received 15 Gy stereotactic body radiation therapy followed by nephrectomy 4 weeks later. In total, roughly 51 samples underwent TCR beta sequencing: around 25 tumors plus 27 peripheral blood samples. A total of 4 million to 5 million unique CDR3 nucleotide sequences, encoding 2.5 million to 3 million unique CDR3 amino acid sequences, were found across all 55 or so samples. The paper as a whole reports these results and caveats: In blood, the top tumor clonotypes increased between baseline and 2 weeks post-radiation and then shrank by 4 weeks, which suggests that tumor-resident clones expanded only transiently. No pretreatment tumor biopsies were available, so the baseline intratumoral presence of clonotypes could not be determined. Tracking of blood repertoire dynamics stopped at roughly 4 weeks after treatment, with no follow-up past that point. Because the trial had a single-armed design, the trial could not examine how radiation dose or scheduling affected the TCR repertoire.

Of note for this clone: Its antigen is not yet known. No base-level quality is on record; no much larger clone is a single base apart.

From a lookup of the germline V gene (reference sequence), CDR1 and CDR2 are GTSNPN and SVGIG. The CDR3 holds 18 amino acids from the cysteine to the phenylalanine. The DNA shown is the 54-base CDR3, in frame from base 1. V is shortened by 3 bases, J by 3 bases, and the region joining them spans 23 bases. Read against the paper, the sample's time point label means: blood 2 weeks post-SBRT. Read against the paper, the sample's treatment or condition label means: 15 Gy SBRT to primary tumor, nephrectomy 4 weeks later. Serial peripheral blood from radiation-treated patients was sampled at baseline, 2 weeks and 4 weeks after SBRT to track tumor-enriched clonotypes. All patients had renal cell carcinoma with clear cell pathology. The QIAamp DNA Blood Mini Kit (Qiagen) was used to prepare genomic DNA for TCR sequencing. Only samples passing all quality control checks were included in the analyses. Following the manufacturer's recommendations, the immunoSEQ kit was used to generate TCR beta libraries from genomic DNA. For library preparation, a first multiplex PCR was performed with proprietary primers, followed by a second PCR in which unique barcodes were added, and bead cleanups were performed after each round. A kit-provided positive control reaction and a negative control reaction were included in every sample batch. The final libraries were assessed on an Agilent 4200 TapeStation D1000 ScreenTape, pooled by volume, and quantified by qPCR. An Illumina NextSeq500 fitted with a MidOutput 150-cycle cartridge performed the sequencing, running 156 Read1 cycles and 15 Index1 cycles with the kit's custom primers. The pooled library was loaded at around 1 pM, and approximately 19% PhiX control was spiked in. Concerning the study's data processing: Vendor-processed data were analyzed in R, and a clonotype was defined as all T cells sharing the same CDR3 nucleotide sequence. For clone abundance analyses, frequencies were normalized to the 10,000 most abundant clones per sample. Public T cell clones, which averaged fewer than five per sample, were excluded before analysis. An abundance difference of at least 32-fold between compartments was the criterion for calling clonotypes tumor-enriched or baseline blood-enriched. A beta-binomial differential abundance model was applied to find clonotypes that expanded or contracted between blood time points. Similarity between tumor and blood repertoires was quantified using the Baroni-Urbani and Buser coefficient, and groups were compared with two-tailed Wilcoxon tests in R. TCRdb re-hosts the immuneACCESS table, in-frame sequences only. Its copies lack some clones; in the studies checked, an unresolved V gene accounts for under half of them, and the cause for the rest is not known. The DNA gave D and trimming, while V, J and clone size come from that table. Present in this sample are 150,000 to 190,000 clones, about 87% of which were seen just once. About an eighth of the sample belongs to the ten largest clones.

Sample: blood, taken from a patient whose treatment included radiotherapy and nephrectomy. Rearrangement joined TRBV30 to TRBJ1-4, and the D gene may be TRBD1, 5 bases matching. This receptor was obtained from a woman aged 50 to 60 with renal cell carcinoma. Here is the DNA: TGTGCCTGGAGGGCGACTGACTTTATCGTAGGGGCTAATGAAAAACTGTTTTTT. Its protein product is CAWRATDFIVGANEKLFF.